This T cell receptor beta chain was sequenced in a study of T cell repertoires in cytomegalovirus infection. CDR1 and CDR2 (germline): SQVTM, ANQGSEA. CDR3 length equals 14 residues. J was trimmed by 2 bases and V by 3 bases; bases with no gene match: 6. This clonotype was counted between two and nine times. MiXCR, run by TCRdb on the reads, gives a single entry per CDR3 protein. The sample consists of around 630,000 distinct CDR3 sequences, approximately 24% of them appearing once. The chain links TRBV29-1 to TRBJ2-7, with 8 positions matching TRBD1. Material: CD8+ T cells from PBMCs. The TCR originated in a human donor in good health (CMV status not recorded). Some clones in this sample may be carry-over from other donors' samples. The CDR3: CSVDGQGSTYEQYF. In DNA form, the CDR3 reads TGCAGCGTTGATGGACAGGGAAGCACCTACGAGCAGTACTTC.